This TCR delta chain was sequenced in a study of gammadelta T cells in human blood (dated by TCRdb to the early 2020s). Broad study findings and their caveats: According to the study, polyclonal expansion of innate gamma-delta T cells immediately after birth appeared to be driven by microbial exposure.

This clone is deemed large (0.1 to 1%). It lacks a known antigen. There are no base qualities to consult, and no much larger clone falls within one base. Measured from the cysteine to the phenylalanine, the CDR3 is 19 residues long. Only the CDR3 DNA stays, 57 bases, in frame from base 1. V is trimmed back by 0 bases and J by 3 bases, and the junction contains 7 bases that no gene match accounts for. The CDR1 and CDR2 encoded by the germline V gene are GEAIGNYY and EKD. Library preparation was by RT-PCR. For sequencing, an Illumina MiSeq was employed. TCRdb called clones from the public reads with CATT, and repeated DNA sequences were later combined into one row. This sample comprises roughly 620 delta-chain clones, roughly 13% of them detected only once. In total, the top ten clones hold 20% to 25% of the sample.

The TCR originated in a human donor. The chain employs TRDV2 and TRDJ3, and 10 junctional nucleotides match TRDD3. Input material: non-Vgamma9Vdelta2 gamma-delta T cells from adult blood. The CDR3 loop reads CACDTGLGDTHWDTRQMFF. The DNA sequence is as follows: TGTGCCTGTGACACCGGTTTGGGGGATACTCACTGGGACACCCGACAGATGTTTTTC.